A single sample is the source of the 13 T cell receptor beta chains below, sequenced in a study of blood T cell repertoires in COVID-19. Clones were read by immunoSEQ multiplex PCR, and TCRdb kept only the in-frame ones, dropping some. The table has about 110,000 clones, 71% seen once. What was sequenced was peripheral blood. These receptors originate from a human donor with acute or convalescent COVID-19. The donor label of this sample is uncertain.

This clone has just a few counts. This rearrangement joins TRBV28 to TRBJ2-3, with D possibly being TRBD1 (6 bases). Germline loops: CDR1 MDHEN, CDR2 SYDVKM. There are 11 residues in the CDR3. Trimming pared 3 bases from V and 14 bases from J, leaving 12 bases between. CDR3 nucleotide sequence: TGTGCCAGCAGTTTTGCCACAGGGAGGTATTTT. This codes for CASSFATGRYF.

The V and J genes are TRBV28 and TRBJ2-7, with TRBD2 matching over 7 bases. The V and J ends lost 8 bases and 3 bases, in that order; junction bases with no gene match: 10. From germline, CDR1 is MDHEN and CDR2 SYDVKM. This CDR3 comprises 14 residues. The CDR3 nucleotides are TGTGCCAGCCGTATGGCGGGGGAGGGCTACGAGCAGTACGTC. Its translation: CASRMAGEGYEQYV.

The chain carries TRBV2 and TRBJ2-3, with 8 nucleotides matching TRBD1. This CDR3 comprises 14 residues. V shed 7 bases and J 4 bases; nucleotides not matched to a gene: 7. Germline lookup yields CDR1 SNHLY and CDR2 FYNNEI. The CDR3 is CASNSDRAADTQYF. CDR3 in DNA: TGTGCCAGCAATTCGGACAGGGCGGCAGATACGCAGTATTTT.

The chain is built from TRBV6-5 and TRBJ1-1; TRBD1 might be the D (5 bases). The V gene lost 6 bases and the J gene lost 10 bases, with 15 bases spanning the gap. Germline V gene sequence: CDR1 MNHEY, CDR2 SVGAGI. This CDR3 contains 12 residues. CDR3: CASRRGGDRAFF. CDR3 DNA sequence: TGTGCCAGCAGGCGGGGGGGGGATAGAGCTTTCTTT.

This chain connects TRBV14 to TRBJ1-2; TRBD1 matches at 9 bases. Germline CDR1 SGHDN, CDR2 FVKESK. This CDR3 comprises 16 residues. J was trimmed by 0 bases and V by 0 bases; bases with no gene match: 2. The CDR3 region is CASSQEGTGPNYGYTF. The CDR3 DNA follows: TGTGCCAGCAGCCAAGAAGGGACAGGGCCTAACTATGGCTACACCTTC.

In its sample, this clone was seen once. This chain joins TRBV9 and TRBJ2-1; 8 nucleotides agree with TRBD2. With 6 bases clipped from V and 6 bases from J, the junction kept 11 bases outside the gene matches. Germline loops: CDR1 SGDLS, CDR2 YYNGEE. This CDR3 is built from 15 residues. The CDR3 protein is CASTWGGGPGNEQFF. The DNA of the CDR3 is TGTGCCAGCACCTGGGGCGGGGGGCCTGGCAATGAGCAGTTCTTC.

This clone was counted only a few times. The genes are TRBV28 and TRBJ1-1; unclear D gene. The V end was cut by 8 bases, the J end by 4 bases, with 8 bases between. This CDR3 has 11 residues. The germline gives CDR1 MDHEN, CDR2 SYDVKM. In DNA, the CDR3 is TGTGCCAGCGCAGGATTCACTGAAGCTTTCTTT. Protein: CASAGFTEAFF.

The J gene is TRBJ1-5, the V gene TRBV28; D remains ambiguous. This CDR3 is 12 amino acids long. CDR1 and CDR2 (germline): MDHEN, SYDVKM. The germline V and J ends were trimmed by 3 bases and 6 bases, with 6 bases remaining between them. CDR3 in DNA: TGTGCCAGCAGTTTGAGTGGTCAGCCCCAGCATTTT. Its protein product is CASSLSGQPQHF. Full variable domain (outside the CDR3, taken from reference TRBV28 and TRBJ1-5): DVKVTQSSRYLVKRTGEKVFLECVQDMDHENMFWYRQDPGLGLRLIYFSYDVKMKEKGDIPEGYSVSREKKERFSLILESASTNQTSMYLCASSLSGQPQHFGDGTRLSIL.

The rearrangement links TRBV6-6 to TRBJ1-6; D is undetermined. Between the trimmed V and J ends, which lost 2 bases and 8 bases, there was a span of 7 bases. The CDR3 sequence is 13 residues long. Germline V gives CDR1 MNHNY, CDR2 SVGAGI (reference sequence). CDR3 sequence: CASSYGRDSPLHF. The CDR3 coding sequence is TGTGCCAGCAGTTACGGGCGGGATTCACCCCTCCACTTT.

This clone was detected only a few times. This chain joins TRBV10-2 and TRBJ1-3; 7 bases are a match to TRBD1. This CDR3 comprises 16 residues. Germline V gene data show CDR1 as WSHSY and CDR2 as SAAADI. The V gene end was trimmed by 4 bases and the J gene end by 0 bases; junction bases not matched to a gene: 6. The CDR3 reads CASSGMGQNSGNTIYF. CDR3 nucleotides: TGCGCCAGCAGTGGGATGGGACAGAACTCTGGAAACACCATATATTTT.

The chain recombines TRBV30 with TRBJ1-1; the D is unclear. Trimming took off 0 bases at V and 9 bases at J, with 17 bases between the two ends. Looked up from germline, CDR1 is GTSNPN and CDR2 is SVGIG (reference sequence). The CDR3 length is 14 residues. The CDR3 spells CAWSVVFRDRKAFF. The CDR3 DNA reads TGTGCCTGGAGTGTCGTGTTTCGGGATCGGAAAGCTTTCTTT.

The V gene is TRBV6-5, the J gene TRBJ1-1, with D perhaps TRBD1 (6 bases). The germline V and J ends were trimmed by 5 bases and 8 bases, with 15 bases remaining between them. The CDR3 sequence is 13 residues long. Per the germline V gene, CDR1 is MNHEY and CDR2 is SVGAGI. The CDR3 region has the DNA TGTGCCAGCAGTCTAAGGGACAAGGCCGAAGCTTTCTTT. Amino acids: CASSLRDKAEAFF.

J is TRBJ2-5 and V is TRBV19; TRBD1 matches 9 bases. V lost 6 bases, J lost 1 base, and 6 bases stayed unmatched. Germline-derived CDR1 and CDR2 are LNHDA and SQIVND (reference sequence). The CDR3 is 15 residues long. CDR3 bases: TGTGCCAGTAGACAGAGGGACAGGGCCCAAGAGACCCAGTACTTC. Its translation: CASRQRDRAQETQYF.